This T cell receptor (beta chain) was recovered during a study of human T cells and chemical hapten exposure. The wider study: Patch tests containing 0.01% DPC, applied to the upper back, were read at 6 days. Small discrepancies in pooled library volume mainly accounted for the varying TCR yields per sample. General study results and limits: TCRs exceeding 1 in 1000 frequency stayed unchanged with DPC sensitization.

Time point reported: pre-sensitization, week 0. The treatment here: therapeutic diphenylcyclopropenone sensitization with weekly scalp DPC. About this clonotype itself: The antigen is undetermined.

Germline CDR1 SGHTA, CDR2 FQGNSA. CDR3 length: 13 residues. Trimming took 6 bases from V and 4 from J, leaving 12 bases between them. Original data processing: A per-sample median of about 100,000 TCRs was observed, with counts ranging from about 20,000 to 750,000. TCRdb used MiXCR to reprocess the RACE reads, holding one entry per CDR3 protein. For this entry, the V and J calls and clone size follow TCRdb and not the study's own pipeline. The sample lists approximately 260,000 distinct CDR3 sequences, about 8.6% seen once, with approximately 2.2% in the top ten. This TCR came from a woman in her 40s with alopecia areata. Some clones in this sample may be carry-over from other donors' samples. Sequenced here: whole blood, sampled in connection with sensitization to the hapten diphenylcyclopropenone (DPC). The chain recombines TRBV7-2 with TRBJ1-2, with D unresolved. The CDR3 loop reads CASSNGAGYGYTF. In DNA form, the CDR3 reads TGTGCCAGCAGTAACGGCGCCGGCTATGGCTACACCTTC.